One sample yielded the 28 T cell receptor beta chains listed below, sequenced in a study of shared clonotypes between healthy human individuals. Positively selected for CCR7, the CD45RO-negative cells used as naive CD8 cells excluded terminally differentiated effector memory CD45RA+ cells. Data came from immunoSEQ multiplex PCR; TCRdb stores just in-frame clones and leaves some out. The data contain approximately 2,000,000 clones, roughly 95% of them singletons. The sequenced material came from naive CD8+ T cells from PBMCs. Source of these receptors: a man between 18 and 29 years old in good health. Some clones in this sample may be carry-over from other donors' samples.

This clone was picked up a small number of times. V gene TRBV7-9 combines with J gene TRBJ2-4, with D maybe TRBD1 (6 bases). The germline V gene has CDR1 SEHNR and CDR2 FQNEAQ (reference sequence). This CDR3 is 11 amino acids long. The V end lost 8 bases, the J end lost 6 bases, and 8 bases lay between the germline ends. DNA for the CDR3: TGTGCCAGCGCGACAGGAAACATTCAGTACTTC. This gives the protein CASATGNIQYF.

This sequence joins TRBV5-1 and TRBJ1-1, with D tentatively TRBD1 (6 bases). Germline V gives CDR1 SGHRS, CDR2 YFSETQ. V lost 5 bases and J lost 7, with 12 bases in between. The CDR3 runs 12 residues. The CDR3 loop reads CASRDEGGEAFF. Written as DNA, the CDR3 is TGCGCCAGCAGAGACGAAGGGGGTGAAGCTTTCTTT.

The CDR3 region has the DNA TGTGCCAGCAGTTACTCGGGGGACAGAAATCAGCCCCAGCATTTT. Protein sequence: CASSYSGDRNQPQHF. This chain joins TRBV6-6 and TRBJ1-5, with TRBD1 matching over 7 bases. The germline CDR1 and CDR2 sequences are MNHNY and SVGAGI (reference sequence). The CDR3 sequence is 15 residues long. V shed 0 bases and J 4 bases; nucleotides not matched to a gene: 3.

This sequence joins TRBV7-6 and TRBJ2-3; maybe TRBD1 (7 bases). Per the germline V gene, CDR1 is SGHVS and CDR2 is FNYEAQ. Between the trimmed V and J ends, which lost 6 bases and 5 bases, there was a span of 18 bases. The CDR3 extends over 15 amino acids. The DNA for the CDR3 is TGTGCCAGCAGTTTAAGGACAGGAGGGGTAGATACGCAGTATTTT. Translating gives CASSLRTGGVDTQYF.

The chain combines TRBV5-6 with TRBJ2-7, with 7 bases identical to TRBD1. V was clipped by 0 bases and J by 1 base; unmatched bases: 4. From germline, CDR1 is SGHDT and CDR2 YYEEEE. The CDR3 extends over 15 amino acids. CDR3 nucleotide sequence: TGTGCCAGCAGCTTGGGAGGGACAGCGTCCTACGAGCAGTACTTC. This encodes CASSLGGTASYEQYF.

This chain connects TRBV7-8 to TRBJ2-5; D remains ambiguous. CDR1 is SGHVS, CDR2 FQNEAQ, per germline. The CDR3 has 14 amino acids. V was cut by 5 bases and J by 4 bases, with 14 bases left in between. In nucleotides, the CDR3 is TGTGCCAGCAGCACTTATTCGTCCGGAGAGACCCAGTACTTC. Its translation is CASSTYSSGETQYF.

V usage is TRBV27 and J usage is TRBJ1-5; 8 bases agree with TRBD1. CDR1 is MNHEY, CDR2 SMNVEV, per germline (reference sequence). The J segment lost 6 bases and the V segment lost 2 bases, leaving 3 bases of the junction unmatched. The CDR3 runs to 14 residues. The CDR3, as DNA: TGTGCCAGCAGTTTACAGGGGGCGGGTCAGCCCCAGCATTTT. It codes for CASSLQGAGQPQHF.

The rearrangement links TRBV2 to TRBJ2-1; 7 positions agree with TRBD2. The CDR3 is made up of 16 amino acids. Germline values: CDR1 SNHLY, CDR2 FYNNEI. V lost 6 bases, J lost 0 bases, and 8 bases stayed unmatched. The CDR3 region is CASRTSGGSSYNEQFF. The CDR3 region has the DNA TGTGCCAGCAGAACATCCGGGGGGAGCTCCTACAATGAGCAGTTCTTC.

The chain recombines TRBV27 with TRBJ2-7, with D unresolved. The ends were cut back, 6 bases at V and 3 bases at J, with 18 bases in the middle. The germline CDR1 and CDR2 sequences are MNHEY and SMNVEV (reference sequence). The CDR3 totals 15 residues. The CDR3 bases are TGTGCCAGCAGACAAAGCAGAGATCGCCACTACGAGCAGTACTTC. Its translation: CASRQSRDRHYEQYF.

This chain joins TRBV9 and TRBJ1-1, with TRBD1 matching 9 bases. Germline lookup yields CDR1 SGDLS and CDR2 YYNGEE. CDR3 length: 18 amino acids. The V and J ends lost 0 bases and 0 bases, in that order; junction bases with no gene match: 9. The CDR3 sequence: CASSVESSGQGMNTEAFF. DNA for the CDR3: TGTGCCAGCAGCGTAGAGTCGTCGGGACAGGGTATGAACACTGAAGCTTTCTTT. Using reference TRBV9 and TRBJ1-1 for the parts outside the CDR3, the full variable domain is DSGVTQTPKHLITATGQRVTLRCSPRSGDLSVYWYQQSLDQGLQFLIQYYNGEERAKGNILERFSAQQFPDLHSELNLSSLELGDSALYFCASSVESSGQGMNTEAFFGQGTRLTVV.

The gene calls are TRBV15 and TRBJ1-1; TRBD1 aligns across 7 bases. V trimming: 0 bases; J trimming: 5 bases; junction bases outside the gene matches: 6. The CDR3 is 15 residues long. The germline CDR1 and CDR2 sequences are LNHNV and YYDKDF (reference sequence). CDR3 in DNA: TGTGCCACCAGCAGAGAAACAGGGGACTCTACTGAAGCTTTCTTT. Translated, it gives CATSRETGDSTEAFF.

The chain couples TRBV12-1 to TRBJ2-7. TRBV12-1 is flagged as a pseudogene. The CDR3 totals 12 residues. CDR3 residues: CASSFSFDEQYF. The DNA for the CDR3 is TGTGCCAGCAGCTTTAGTTTCGACGAGCAGTACTTC.

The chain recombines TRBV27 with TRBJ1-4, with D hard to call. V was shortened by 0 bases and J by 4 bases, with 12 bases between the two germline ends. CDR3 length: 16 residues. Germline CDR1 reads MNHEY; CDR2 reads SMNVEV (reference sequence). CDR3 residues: CASSLSPPFDNEKLFF. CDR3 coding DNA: TGTGCCAGCAGTTTATCGCCCCCTTTCGATAATGAAAAACTGTTTTTT. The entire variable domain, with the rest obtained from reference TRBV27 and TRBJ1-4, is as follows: EAQVTQNPRYLITVTGKKLTVTCSQNMNHEYMSWYRQDPGLGLRQIYYSMNVEVTDKGDVPEGYKVSRKEKRNFPLILESPSPNQTSLYFCASSLSPPFDNEKLFFGSGTQLSVL.

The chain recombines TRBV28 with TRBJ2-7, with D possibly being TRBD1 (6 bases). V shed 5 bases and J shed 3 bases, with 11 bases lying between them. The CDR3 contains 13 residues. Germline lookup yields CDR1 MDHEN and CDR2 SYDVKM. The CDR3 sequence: CASSPRTDYEQYF. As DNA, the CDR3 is TGTGCCAGCAGTCCTCGGACAGACTACGAGCAGTACTTC.

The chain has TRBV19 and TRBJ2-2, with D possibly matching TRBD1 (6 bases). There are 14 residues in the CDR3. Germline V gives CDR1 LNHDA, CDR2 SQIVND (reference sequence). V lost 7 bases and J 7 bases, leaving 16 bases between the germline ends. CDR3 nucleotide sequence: TGTGCCAGTATGGGGCAGGGGTATCTCGGGGAGCTGTTTTTT. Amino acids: CASMGQGYLGELFF.

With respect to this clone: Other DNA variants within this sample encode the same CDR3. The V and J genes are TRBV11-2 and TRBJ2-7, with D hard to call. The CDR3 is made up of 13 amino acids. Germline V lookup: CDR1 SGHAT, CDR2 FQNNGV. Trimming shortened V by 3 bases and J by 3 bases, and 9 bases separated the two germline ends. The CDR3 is CASSFGPLYEQYF. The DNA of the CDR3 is TGTGCCAGCAGCTTCGGTCCCCTCTACGAGCAGTACTTC.

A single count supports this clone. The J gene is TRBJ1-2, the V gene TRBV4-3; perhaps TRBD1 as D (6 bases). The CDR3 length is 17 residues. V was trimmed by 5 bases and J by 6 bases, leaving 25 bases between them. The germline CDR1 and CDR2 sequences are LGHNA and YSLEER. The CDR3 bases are TGCGCCAGCAGCGGAGCTACCTTTCTACAGGGAAACAATGGCTACACCTTC. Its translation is CASSGATFLQGNNGYTF.

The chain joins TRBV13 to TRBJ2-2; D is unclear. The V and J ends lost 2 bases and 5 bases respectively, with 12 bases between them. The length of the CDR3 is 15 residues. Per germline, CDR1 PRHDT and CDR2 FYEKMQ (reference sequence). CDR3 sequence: CASSLWFDGTGELFF. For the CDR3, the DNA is TGTGCCAGCAGCTTATGGTTCGATGGGACCGGGGAGCTGTTTTTT.

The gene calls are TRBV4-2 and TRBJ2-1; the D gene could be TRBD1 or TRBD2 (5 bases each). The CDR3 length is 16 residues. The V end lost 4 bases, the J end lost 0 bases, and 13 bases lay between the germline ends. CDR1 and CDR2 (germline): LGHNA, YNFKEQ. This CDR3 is CASSRPGADSYNEQFF. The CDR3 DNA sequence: TGTGCCAGCAGCCGTCCCGGGGCGGACTCCTACAATGAGCAGTTCTTC.

For the CDR3, the DNA is TGCGCCAGCAGTCAACCTCCGACAGGGTGGGGCAATCAGCCCCAGCATTTT. It translates to CASSQPPTGWGNQPQHF. The chain is built from TRBV23-1 and TRBJ1-5; 7 positions agree with TRBD1. TRBV23-1 is noted as an ORF with a role that remains uncertain. The V gene end was trimmed by 2 bases and the J gene end by 2 bases; junction bases not matched to a gene: 9. The CDR3 spans 17 residues.

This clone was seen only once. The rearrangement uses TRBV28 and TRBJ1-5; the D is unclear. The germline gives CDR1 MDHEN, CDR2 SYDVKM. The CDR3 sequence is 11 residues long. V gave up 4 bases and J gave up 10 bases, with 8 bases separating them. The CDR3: CASSSPPPQHF. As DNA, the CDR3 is TGTGCCAGCAGTTCCCCCCCACCCCAGCATTTT.

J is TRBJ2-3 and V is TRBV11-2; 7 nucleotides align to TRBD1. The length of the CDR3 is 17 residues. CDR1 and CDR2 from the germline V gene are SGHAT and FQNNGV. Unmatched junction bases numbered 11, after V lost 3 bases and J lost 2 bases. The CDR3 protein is CASSFSIGTGVTDTQYF. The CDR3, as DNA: TGTGCCAGCAGCTTTAGTATAGGAACAGGGGTCACAGATACGCAGTATTTT.

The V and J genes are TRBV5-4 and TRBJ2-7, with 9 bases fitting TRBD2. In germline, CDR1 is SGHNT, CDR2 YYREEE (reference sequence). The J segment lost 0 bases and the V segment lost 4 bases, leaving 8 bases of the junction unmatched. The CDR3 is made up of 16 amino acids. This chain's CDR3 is CASSDGLATSSYEQYF. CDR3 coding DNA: TGTGCCAGCAGCGACGGACTAGCGACCAGCTCCTACGAGCAGTACTTC.

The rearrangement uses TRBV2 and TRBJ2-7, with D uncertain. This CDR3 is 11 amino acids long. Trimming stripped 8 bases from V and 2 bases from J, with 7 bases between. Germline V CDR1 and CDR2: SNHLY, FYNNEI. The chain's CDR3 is CASLGTYEQYF. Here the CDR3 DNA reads TGTGCCAGCTTAGGGACCTACGAGCAGTACTTC.

CDR3 region: CASSGRDPSYNEQFF. CDR3 DNA: TGTGCCAGCAGCGGCAGGGACCCCTCCTACAATGAGCAGTTCTTC. The chain carries TRBV11-2 and TRBJ2-1; D possibly matches TRBD1 or TRBD2 (5 bases each). V shed 5 bases and J shed 0 bases, with 11 bases lying between them. This CDR3 has 15 residues. Germline CDR1 and CDR2: SGHAT and FQNNGV.

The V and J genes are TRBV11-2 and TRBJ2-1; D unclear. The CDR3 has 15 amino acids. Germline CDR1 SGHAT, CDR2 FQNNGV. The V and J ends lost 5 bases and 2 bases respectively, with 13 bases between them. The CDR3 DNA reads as TGTGCCAGCAGCCACGAACTCGCTACCTACAATGAGCAGTTCTTC. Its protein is CASSHELATYNEQFF.

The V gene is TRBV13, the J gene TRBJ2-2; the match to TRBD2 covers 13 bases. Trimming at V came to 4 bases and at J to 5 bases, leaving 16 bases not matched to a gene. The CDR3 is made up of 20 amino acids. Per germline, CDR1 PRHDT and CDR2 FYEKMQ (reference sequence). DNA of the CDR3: TGTGCCAGCAGCTCAGGACTAGCGGGAGTATTCGGCGCGGGTACCGGGGAGCTGTTTTTT. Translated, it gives CASSSGLAGVFGAGTGELFF.

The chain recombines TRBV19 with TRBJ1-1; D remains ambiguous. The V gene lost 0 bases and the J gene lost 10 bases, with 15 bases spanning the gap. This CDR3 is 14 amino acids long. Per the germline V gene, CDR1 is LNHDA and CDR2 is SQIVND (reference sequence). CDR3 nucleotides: TGTGCCAGTAGTATAGATCTTGGCAGTAAGGGAGCTTTCTTT. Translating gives CASSIDLGSKGAFF.